What follows is one T cell receptor beta chain and its context. No antigen is known for it. CDR1 and CDR2 from the germline V gene are SNHLY and FYNNEI. The CDR3 contains 14 residues. Between the trimmed V and J ends, which lost 7 bases and 5 bases, there was a span of 17 bases. This sample was taken from a study of cytomegalovirus exposure and HLA in healthy donors. Study-wide points: Across donors, sequencing depth was assumed by presence/absence analyses to be roughly uniform. Evidence from a later analysis indicated that most CMV-associated TCR beta chains looked HLA-restricted. A later analysis showed HLA-associated TCR beta chains outstripping equally common others in clonal expansion. Association with HLA alleles at 0.05 false discovery rate was found for around 15,000 TCR beta sequences in a later analysis.

Vbeta (60) and Jbeta (13) primers were used in the PCR. Produced via immunoSEQ multiplex PCR; TCRdb's table is partial and in-frame only. The sample lists over 80,000 clones, 73% occurring once. The sequenced sample was PBMCs. The source is a man between 40 and 49 years old in good health and CMV-seronegative. This chain links TRBV2 with TRBJ1-1; D unresolved. Here the CDR3 reads CASMREGGGTEAFF. In nucleotides, the CDR3 is TGTGCCAGCATGAGGGAAGGTGGAGGGACTGAAGCTTTCTTT.